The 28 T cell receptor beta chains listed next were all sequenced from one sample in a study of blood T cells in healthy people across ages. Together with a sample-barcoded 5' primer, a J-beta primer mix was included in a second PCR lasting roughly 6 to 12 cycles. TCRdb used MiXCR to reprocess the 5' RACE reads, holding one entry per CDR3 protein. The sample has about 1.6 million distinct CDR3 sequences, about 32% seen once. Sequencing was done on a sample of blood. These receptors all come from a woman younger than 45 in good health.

The CDR3 DNA sequence: TGTGCCAGCAGCTTAGAAGCGTTAAGGACCTACAATGAGCAGTTCTTC. It is translated as CASSLEALRTYNEQFF. V gene TRBV13 combines with J gene TRBJ2-1; D unclear. There are 16 residues in the CDR3. Trimming removed 1 base from V and 2 bases from J, with 12 bases in between. Germline V gene data show CDR1 as PRHDT and CDR2 as FYEKMQ (reference sequence). Filled out from reference TRBV13 and TRBJ2-1, the complete variable domain reads AAGVIQSPRHLIKEKRETATLKCYPIPRHDTVYWYQQGPGQDPQFLISFYEKMQSDKGSIPDRFSAQQFSDYHSELNMSSLELGDSALYFCASSLEALRTYNEQFFGPGTRLTVL.

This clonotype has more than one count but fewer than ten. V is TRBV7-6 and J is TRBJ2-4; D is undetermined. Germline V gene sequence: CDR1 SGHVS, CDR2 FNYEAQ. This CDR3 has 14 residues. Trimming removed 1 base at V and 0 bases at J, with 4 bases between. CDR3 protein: CASSLGTAKNIQYF. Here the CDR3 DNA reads TGTGCCAGCAGCTTAGGGACAGCCAAAAACATTCAGTACTTC.

The CDR3, as DNA: TGCAGTGCTAGTTTGACGGGGGACCGAGATACGCAGTATTTT. Translated: CSASLTGDRDTQYF. The chain uses TRBV20-1 and TRBJ2-3, with TRBD2 as a possible D gene (6 bases). CDR3 length: 14 residues. V dropped 3 bases and J dropped 5 bases, with 15 bases sitting between them. CDR1 is DFQATT, CDR2 SNEGSKA, per germline (reference sequence).

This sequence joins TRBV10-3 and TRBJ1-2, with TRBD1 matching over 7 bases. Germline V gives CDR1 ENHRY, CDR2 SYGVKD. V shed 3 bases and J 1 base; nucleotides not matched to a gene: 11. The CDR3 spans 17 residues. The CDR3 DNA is TGTGCCATCAGTGAAATGCCGGGACAGATTGGTAACTATGGCTACACCTTC. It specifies CAISEMPGQIGNYGYTF.

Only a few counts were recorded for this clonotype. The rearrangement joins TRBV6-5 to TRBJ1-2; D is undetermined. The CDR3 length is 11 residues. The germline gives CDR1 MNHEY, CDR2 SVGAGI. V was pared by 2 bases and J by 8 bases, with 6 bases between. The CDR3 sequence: CASSYGRGYTF. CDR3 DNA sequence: TGTGCCAGCAGTTACGGTCGAGGCTACACCTTC.

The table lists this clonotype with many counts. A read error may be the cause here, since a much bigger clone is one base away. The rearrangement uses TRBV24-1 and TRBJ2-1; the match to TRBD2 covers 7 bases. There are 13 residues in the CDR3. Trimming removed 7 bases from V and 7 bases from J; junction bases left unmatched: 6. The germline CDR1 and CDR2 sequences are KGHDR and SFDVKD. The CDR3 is CATRGGSRNEQFF. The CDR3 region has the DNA TGTGCCACCAGGGGGGGGTCGCGGAATGAGCAGTTCTTC.

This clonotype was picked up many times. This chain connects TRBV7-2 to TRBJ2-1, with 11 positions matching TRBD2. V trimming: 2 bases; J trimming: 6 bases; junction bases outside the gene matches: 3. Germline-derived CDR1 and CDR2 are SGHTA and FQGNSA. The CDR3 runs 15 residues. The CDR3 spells CASSLWLAGGNEQFF. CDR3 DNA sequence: TGTGCCAGCAGCTTATGGCTAGCGGGGGGCAATGAGCAGTTCTTC.

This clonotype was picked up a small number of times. In DNA, the CDR3 is TGTGCCAGCAGTGAAATGGGCTGGGGATCCACAGATACGCAGTATTTT. It specifies CASSEMGWGSTDTQYF. This sequence joins TRBV6-1 and TRBJ2-3; D call uncertain. The CDR3 is 16 residues long. Germline values: CDR1 MNHNS, CDR2 SASEGT. The ends were cut back, 2 bases at V and 2 bases at J, with 14 bases in the middle.

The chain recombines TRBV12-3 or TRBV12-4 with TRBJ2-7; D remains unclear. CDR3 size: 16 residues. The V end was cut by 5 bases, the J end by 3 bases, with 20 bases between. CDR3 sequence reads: CASSLRAHQTNYEQYF. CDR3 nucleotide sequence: TGTGCCAGCAGTCTCCGGGCACACCAAACTAACTACGAGCAGTACTTC.

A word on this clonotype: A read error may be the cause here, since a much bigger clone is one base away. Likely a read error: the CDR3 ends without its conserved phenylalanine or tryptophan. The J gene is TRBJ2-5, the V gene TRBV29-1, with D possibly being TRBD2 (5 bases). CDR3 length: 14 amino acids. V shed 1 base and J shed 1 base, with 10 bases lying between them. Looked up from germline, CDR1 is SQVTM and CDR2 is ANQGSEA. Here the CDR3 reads CSVEGAEVQETQYC. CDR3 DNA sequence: TGCAGCGTTGAAGGCGCGGAGGTCCAAGAGACCCAGTACTGC.

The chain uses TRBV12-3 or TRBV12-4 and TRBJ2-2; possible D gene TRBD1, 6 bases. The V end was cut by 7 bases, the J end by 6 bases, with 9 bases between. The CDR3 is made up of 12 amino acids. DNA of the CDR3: TGTGCCAGCATCCACAGGGCCGGGGAGCTGTTTTTT. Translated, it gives CASIHRAGELFF.

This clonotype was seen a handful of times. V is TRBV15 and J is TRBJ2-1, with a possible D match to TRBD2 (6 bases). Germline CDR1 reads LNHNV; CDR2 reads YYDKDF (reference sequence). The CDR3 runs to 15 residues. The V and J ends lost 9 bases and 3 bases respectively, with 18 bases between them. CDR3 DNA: TGTGCCACGAGTCTCAGCGGGCCCCACTACAATGAGCAGTTCTTC. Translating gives CATSLSGPHYNEQFF.

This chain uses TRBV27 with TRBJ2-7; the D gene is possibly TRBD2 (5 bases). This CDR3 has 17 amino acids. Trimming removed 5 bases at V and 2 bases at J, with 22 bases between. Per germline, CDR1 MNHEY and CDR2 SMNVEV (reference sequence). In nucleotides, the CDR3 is TGTGCCAGCAGTCCCCGGGGTGGCAGGTCGGGCGCCTACGAGCAGTACTTC. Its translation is CASSPRGGRSGAYEQYF.

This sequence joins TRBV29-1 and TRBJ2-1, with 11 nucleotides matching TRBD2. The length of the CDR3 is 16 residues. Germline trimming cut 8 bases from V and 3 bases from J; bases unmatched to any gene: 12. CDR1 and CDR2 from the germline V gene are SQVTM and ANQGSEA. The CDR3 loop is CSFLTPGLADYNEQFF. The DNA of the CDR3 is TGCAGCTTCCTTACTCCGGGACTAGCGGACTACAATGAGCAGTTCTTC.

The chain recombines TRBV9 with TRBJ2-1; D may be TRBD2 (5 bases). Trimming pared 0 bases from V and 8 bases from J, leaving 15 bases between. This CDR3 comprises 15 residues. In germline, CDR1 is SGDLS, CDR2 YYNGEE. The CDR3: CASSVAPLGGYEQFF. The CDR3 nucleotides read TGTGCCAGCAGCGTAGCCCCCTTAGGCGGGTATGAGCAGTTCTTC. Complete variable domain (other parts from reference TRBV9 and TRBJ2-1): DSGVTQTPKHLITATGQRVTLRCSPRSGDLSVYWYQQSLDQGLQFLIQYYNGEERAKGNILERFSAQQFPDLHSELNLSSLELGDSALYFCASSVAPLGGYEQFFGPGTRLTVL.

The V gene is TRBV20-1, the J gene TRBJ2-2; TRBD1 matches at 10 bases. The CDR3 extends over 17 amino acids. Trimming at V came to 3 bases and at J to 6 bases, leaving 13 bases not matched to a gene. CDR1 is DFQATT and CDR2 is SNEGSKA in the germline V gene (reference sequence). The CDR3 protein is CSASAGQGVVGAGELFF. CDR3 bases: TGCAGTGCTAGCGCCGGACAGGGGGTTGTAGGTGCCGGGGAGCTGTTTTTT.

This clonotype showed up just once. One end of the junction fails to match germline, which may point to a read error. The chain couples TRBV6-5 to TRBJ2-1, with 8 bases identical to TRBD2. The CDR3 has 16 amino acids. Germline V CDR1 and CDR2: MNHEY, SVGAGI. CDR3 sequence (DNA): TGTGCCAGCAGTGACTCAGCGGGAGAAACCCACAATGAGCAGTGCTTC. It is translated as CASSDSAGETHNEQCF.

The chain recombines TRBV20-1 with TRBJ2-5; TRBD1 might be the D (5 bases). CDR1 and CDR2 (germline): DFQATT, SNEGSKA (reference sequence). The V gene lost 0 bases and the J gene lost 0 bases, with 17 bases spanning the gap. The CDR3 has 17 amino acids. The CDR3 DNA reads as TGCAGTGCTAGAGATTGGGGCAGGTCATCGTACCAAGAGACCCAGTACTTC. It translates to CSARDWGRSSYQETQYF.

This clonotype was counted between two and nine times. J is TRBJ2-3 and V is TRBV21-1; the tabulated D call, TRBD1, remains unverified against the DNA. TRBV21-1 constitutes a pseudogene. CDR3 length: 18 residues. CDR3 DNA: TGTGCCAGCAGCAAACCGGAGGGGGGCTATAGGGACACAGATACGCAGTATTTT. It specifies CASSKPEGGYRDTDTQYF.

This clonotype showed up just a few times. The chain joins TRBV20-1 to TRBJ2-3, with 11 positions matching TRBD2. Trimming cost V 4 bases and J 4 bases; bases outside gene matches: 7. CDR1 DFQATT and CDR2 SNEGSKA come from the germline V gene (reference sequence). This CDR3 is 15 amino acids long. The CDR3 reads CSAKTSGRQPDTQYF. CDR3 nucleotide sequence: TGCAGTGCTAAAACTAGCGGGAGACAACCAGATACGCAGTATTTT.

In nucleotides, the CDR3 is TGTGCCTGGAGTGGCGGGGAGCAGTACTTC. Translated, it gives CAWSGGEQYF. This chain links TRBV30 with TRBJ2-7; D may be TRBD2 (5 bases). The CDR3 totals 10 residues. Per germline, CDR1 GTSNPN and CDR2 SVGIG (reference sequence). Trimming took 1 base from V and 7 from J, leaving 5 bases between them.

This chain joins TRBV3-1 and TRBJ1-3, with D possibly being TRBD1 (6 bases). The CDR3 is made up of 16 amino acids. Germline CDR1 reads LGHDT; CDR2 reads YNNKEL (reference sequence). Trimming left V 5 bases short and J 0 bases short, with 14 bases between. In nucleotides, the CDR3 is TGTGCCAGCAGCGCGGGGGCAGCCGACTCTGGAAACACCATATATTTT. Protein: CASSAGAADSGNTIYF.

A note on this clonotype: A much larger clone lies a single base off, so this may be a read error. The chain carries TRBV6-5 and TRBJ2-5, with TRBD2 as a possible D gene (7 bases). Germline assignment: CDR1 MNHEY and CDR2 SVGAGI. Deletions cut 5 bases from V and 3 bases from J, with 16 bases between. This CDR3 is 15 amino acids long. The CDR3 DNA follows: TGTGCCAGCAGTGCAACAACGGGGGGCGAAGAGACCCAGTACTTC. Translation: CASSATTGGEETQYF.

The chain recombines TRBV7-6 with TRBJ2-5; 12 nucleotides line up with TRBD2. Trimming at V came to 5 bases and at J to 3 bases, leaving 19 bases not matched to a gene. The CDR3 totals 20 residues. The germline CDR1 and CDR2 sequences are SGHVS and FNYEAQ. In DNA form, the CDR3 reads TGTGCCAGCAGCCCCCACTCCCGACTAGCGGGAGTCGGGGGTAAAGAGACCCAGTACTTC. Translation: CASSPHSRLAGVGGKETQYF.

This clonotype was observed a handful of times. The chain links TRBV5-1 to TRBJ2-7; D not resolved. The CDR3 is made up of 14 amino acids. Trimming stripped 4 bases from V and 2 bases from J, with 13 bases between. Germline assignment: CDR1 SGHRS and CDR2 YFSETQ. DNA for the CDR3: TGCGCCAGCAGCACGGGCCCTGGGACCTACGAGCAGTACTTC. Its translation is CASSTGPGTYEQYF.

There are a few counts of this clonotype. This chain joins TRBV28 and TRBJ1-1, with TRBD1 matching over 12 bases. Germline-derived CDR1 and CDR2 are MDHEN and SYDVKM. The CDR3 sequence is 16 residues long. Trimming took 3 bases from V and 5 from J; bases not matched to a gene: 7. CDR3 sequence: CASSFPGQGARTEAFF. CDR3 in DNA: TGTGCCAGCAGTTTCCCGGGACAGGGGGCGCGAACTGAAGCTTTCTTT.

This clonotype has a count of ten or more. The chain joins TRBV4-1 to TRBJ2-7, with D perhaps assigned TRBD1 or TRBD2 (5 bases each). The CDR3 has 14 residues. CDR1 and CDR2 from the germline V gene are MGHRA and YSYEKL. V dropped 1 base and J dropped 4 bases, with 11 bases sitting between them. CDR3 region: CASSQGGTGYEQYF. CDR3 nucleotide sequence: TGCGCCAGCAGCCAAGGAGGGACGGGTTACGAGCAGTACTTC.

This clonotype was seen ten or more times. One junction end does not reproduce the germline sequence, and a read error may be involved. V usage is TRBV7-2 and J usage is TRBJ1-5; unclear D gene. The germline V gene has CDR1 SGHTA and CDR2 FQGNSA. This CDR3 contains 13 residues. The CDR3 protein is CASSLVGGQPQHF. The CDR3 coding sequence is TGTGCCAGCAGTTTAGTGGGTGGGCAGCCCCAGCATTTT.